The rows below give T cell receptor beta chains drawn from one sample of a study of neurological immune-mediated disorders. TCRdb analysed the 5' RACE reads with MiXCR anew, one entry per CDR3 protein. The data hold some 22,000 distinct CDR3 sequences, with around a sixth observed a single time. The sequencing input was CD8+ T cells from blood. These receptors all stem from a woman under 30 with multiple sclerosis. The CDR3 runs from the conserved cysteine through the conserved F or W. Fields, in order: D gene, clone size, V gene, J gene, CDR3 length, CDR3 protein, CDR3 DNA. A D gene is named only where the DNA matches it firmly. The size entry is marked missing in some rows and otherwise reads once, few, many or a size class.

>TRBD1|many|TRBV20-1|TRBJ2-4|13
CSAKTGLSDIQYF
TGCAGTGCCAAGACAGGGCTTTCGGACATTCAGTACTTC
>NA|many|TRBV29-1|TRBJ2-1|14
CSVASGLVRGEQFF
TGCAGCGTTGCCTCGGGATTAGTAAGGGGTGAGCAGTTCTTC
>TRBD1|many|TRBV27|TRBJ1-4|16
CASRMGTGGLNEKLFF
TGTGCCAGCAGAATGGGGACAGGGGGCCTTAATGAAAAACTGTTTTTT
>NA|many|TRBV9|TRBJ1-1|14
CASSVGAMNTEAFF
TGTGCCAGCAGCGTAGGGGCCATGAACACTGAAGCTTTCTTT
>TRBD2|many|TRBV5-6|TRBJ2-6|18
CASSRTSGGIAGANVLTF
TGTGCCAGCAGCAGGACTAGCGGGGGGATTGCTGGGGCCAACGTCCTGACTTTC
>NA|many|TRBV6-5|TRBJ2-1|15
CASSSVGIVGDEQFF
TGTGCCAGCAGTTCGGTGGGGATAGTAGGGGATGAGCAGTTCTTC
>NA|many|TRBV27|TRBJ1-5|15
CASSPTQGFGQPQHF
TGTGCCAGCAGTCCTACCCAGGGGTTCGGTCAGCCCCAGCATTTT
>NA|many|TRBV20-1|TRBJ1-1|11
CSLAGTTEAFF
TGCAGTCTAGCCGGGACCACTGAAGCTTTCTTT
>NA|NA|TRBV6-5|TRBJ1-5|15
CASSYSGRVGQPQHF
TGTGCCAGCAGTTACTCGGGGAGGGTCGGGCAGCCCCAGCATTTT
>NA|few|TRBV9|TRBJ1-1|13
CASSGGGRTEAFF
TGTGCCAGCAGCGGGGGGGGAAGGACTGAAGCTTTCTTT
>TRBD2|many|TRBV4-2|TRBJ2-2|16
CASSQDTGGGAGELFF
TGTGCCAGCAGCCAAGATACGGGGGGGGGCGCCGGGGAGCTGTTTTTT
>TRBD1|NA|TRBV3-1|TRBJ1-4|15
CASSRTGGTGEKLFF
TGTGCCAGCAGTCGTACAGGGGGCACTGGTGAAAAACTGTTTTTT
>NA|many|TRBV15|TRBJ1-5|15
CATSRAPPPNQPQHF
TGTGCCACCAGCAGAGCTCCCCCACCCAATCAGCCCCAGCATTTT
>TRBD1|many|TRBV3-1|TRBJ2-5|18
CASSQAHKLGTEQETQYF
TGTGCCAGCAGCCAAGCCCACAAACTTGGGACAGAGCAAGAGACCCAGTACTTC
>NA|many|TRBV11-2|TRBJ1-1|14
CASSFSPLHTEAFF
TGTGCCAGCAGCTTCTCACCCCTCCACACTGAAGCTTTCTTT
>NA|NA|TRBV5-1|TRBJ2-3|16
CASSLDGGGGTDTQYF
TGCGCCAGCAGCTTGGATGGGGGAGGAGGTACAGATACGCAGTATTTT
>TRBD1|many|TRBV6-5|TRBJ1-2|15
CASSYHPQGAGGYTF
TGTGCCAGCAGTTATCATCCACAGGGGGCAGGTGGCTACACCTTC
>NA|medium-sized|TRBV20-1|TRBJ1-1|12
CSASDSFTEAFF
TGCAGTGCTTCGGACAGCTTCACTGAAGCTTTCTTT
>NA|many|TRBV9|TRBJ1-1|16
CASSGWTVNKNTEAFF
TGTGCCAGCAGCGGGTGGACAGTAAACAAGAACACTGAAGCTTTCTTT
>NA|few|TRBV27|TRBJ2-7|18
CASSPPHRDRSPSYEQYF
TGTGCCAGCTCCCCCCCACACAGGGACCGATCCCCCTCCTACGAGCAGTACTTC
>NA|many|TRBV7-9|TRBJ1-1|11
CASSLNTEAFF
TGTGCCAGCAGCTTGAACACTGAAGCTTTCTTT
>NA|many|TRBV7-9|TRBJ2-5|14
CASSHLTGQETQYF
TGTGCCAGCAGCCATCTGACGGGACAAGAGACCCAGTACTTC
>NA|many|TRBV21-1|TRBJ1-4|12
CASLRGRRWGLF
TGTGCCAGCCTTAGAGGCAGAAGGTGGGGCCTCTTT
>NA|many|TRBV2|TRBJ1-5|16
CASSDYGRNSNQPQHF
TGTGCCAGCAGTGACTACGGCAGAAATAGCAATCAGCCCCAGCATTTT
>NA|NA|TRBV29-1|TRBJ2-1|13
CSVEGRGYNEQFF
TGCAGCGTAGAGGGCAGGGGATACAATGAGCAGTTCTTC
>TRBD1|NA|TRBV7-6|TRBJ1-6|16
CASSLGTGLYNSPLHF
TGTGCCAGCAGCTTGGGGACAGGCCTCTATAATTCACCCCTCCACTTT
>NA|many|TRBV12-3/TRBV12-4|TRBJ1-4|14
CASSSASENEKLFF
TGTGCCAGCAGCTCGGCCAGTGAAAATGAAAAACTGTTTTTT
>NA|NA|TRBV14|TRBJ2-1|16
CASSRWGSATYNEQFF
TGTGCCAGCAGCCGGTGGGGCAGCGCAACCTACAATGAGCAGTTCTTC
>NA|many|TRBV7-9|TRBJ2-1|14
CASSSTGLYNEQFF
TGTGCCAGCAGCTCAACCGGACTGTACAATGAGCAGTTCTTC
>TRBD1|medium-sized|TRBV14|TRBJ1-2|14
CASSHTGGYYGYTF
TGTGCCAGCAGCCACACAGGGGGGTACTATGGCTACACCTTC
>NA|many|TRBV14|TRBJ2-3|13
CASSQETADTQYF
TGTGCCAGCAGCCAAGAAACCGCAGATACGCAGTATTTT
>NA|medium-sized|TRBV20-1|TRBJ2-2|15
CSASALWQAGRELFF
TGCAGTGCTAGCGCCCTTTGGCAGGCGGGAAGGGAGCTGTTTTTT
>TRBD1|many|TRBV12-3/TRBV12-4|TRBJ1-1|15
CASSHADRDKTEAFF
TGTGCCAGCAGCCACGCGGACAGGGATAAGACTGAAGCTTTCTTT
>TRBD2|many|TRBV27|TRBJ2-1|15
CASSLGAGLFNEQFF
TGTGCCAGCAGTTTGGGAGCGGGGCTGTTCAATGAGCAGTTCTTC
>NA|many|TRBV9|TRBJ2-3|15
CASSVSRGAQDTQYF
TGTGCCAGCAGCGTTAGTCGGGGGGCTCAAGATACGCAGTATTTT
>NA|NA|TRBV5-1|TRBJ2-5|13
CASSLGSGETQYF
TGCGCCAGCAGCTTGGGCAGTGGAGAGACCCAGTACTTC
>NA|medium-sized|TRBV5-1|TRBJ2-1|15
CASSFRFGQGITRFF
NA
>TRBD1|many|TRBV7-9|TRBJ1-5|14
CASSSTGGNQPQHF
TGTGCCAGCAGCTCGACAGGGGGCAATCAGCCCCAGCATTTT
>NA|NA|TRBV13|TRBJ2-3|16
CASSPRGAKSTDTQYF
TGTGCCAGCAGCCCCAGAGGGGCAAAGAGCACAGATACGCAGTATTTT
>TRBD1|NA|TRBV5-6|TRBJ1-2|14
CASRGQGNNYSYTF
TGTGCCAGCAGGGGACAGGGGAACAACTATAGCTACACCTTC
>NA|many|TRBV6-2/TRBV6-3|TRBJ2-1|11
CASSSGAFRLF
TGTGCCAGCAGTTCCGGGGCATTTCGGCTCTTC
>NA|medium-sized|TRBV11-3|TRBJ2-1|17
CASSLDYGIRNYNEQFF
TGTGCCAGCAGCTTAGATTACGGGATCAGGAACTACAATGAGCAGTTCTTC
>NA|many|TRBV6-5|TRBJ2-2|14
CASSYSRGTGELFF
TGTGCCAGCAGTTACTCCAGAGGCACCGGGGAGCTGTTTTTT
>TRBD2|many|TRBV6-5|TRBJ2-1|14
CASRAGHSYNEQFF
TGTGCCAGCAGAGCGGGGCACTCCTACAATGAGCAGTTCTTC
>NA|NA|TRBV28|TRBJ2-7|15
CASSLHRGRSYEQYF
TGTGCCAGCAGTTTACACCGGGGCAGGTCGTACGAGCAGTACTTC
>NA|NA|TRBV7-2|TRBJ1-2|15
CASSLDIGPSGGYTF
TGTGCCAGCAGCTTAGACATAGGCCCGAGTGGAGGCTACACCTTC